Listed below are T cell receptor beta chains from one sample, sequenced in a study of long-term antiretroviral therapy in people with HIV. Here immunoSEQ multiplex PCR was the method, and the copy in TCRdb shows in-frame clones only, minus some. The table records approximately 18,000 clones, 91% of them present only once. The source material was unsorted PBMCs, sampled 3 years after starting antiretroviral therapy. The receptors shown here come from a man between 50 and 59 years old with HIV. Both conserved end residues are part of each CDR3. D genes are given only for firm matches. Some rows mark clone size as missing; the rest say once, few, many or name a class of expanded clone.

.	.	TRBV18	TRBJ2-7	CASSPGPFRGNEQYF	TGTGCCAGCTCACCAGGCCCCTTCAGGGGAAACGAGCAGTACTTC
.	.	TRBV9	TRBJ1-2	CASSGNYGYTF	TGTGCCAGCAGCGGAAACTATGGCTACACCTTC
.	TRBD2	TRBV4-2	TRBJ2-7	CASSQRLADASYEQYF	TGTGCCAGCAGCCAAAGACTAGCAGATGCCTCCTACGAGCAGTACTTC
.	.	TRBV10-1	TRBJ1-6	CASSEGGDNSPLHF	TGCGCCAGCAGTGAGGGAGGGGATAATTCACCCCTCCACTTT
.	.	TRBV30	TRBJ1-2	CAWGALPANYGYTF	TGTGCCTGGGGCGCGCTGCCTGCTAACTATGGCTACACCTTC
.	.	TRBV27	TRBJ1-6	CASRRQGTPLHF	TGTGCCAGCAGACGCCAGGGGACACCCCTCCACTTT
.	TRBD2	TRBV9	TRBJ2-7	CASSTHPLGGSYEQYF	TGTGCCAGCAGCACACACCCCTTGGGGGGGTCCTACGAGCAGTACTTC
.	.	TRBV10-1	TRBJ1-6	CASSWTANSPLHF	TGCGCCAGCTCCTGGACGGCGAATTCACCCCTCCACTTT
.	TRBD1	TRBV19	TRBJ1-2	CASSIIGQAYGYTF	TGTGCCAGTAGTATTATAGGACAGGCCTATGGCTACACCTTC
.	TRBD1	TRBV5-8	TRBJ2-7	CASSILDRAPYEQYF	TGTGCCAGCAGCATTTTGGACAGGGCCCCCTACGAGCAGTACTTC
once	TRBD2	TRBV9	TRBJ2-5	CASSGTSGGLYQETQYF	TGTGCCAGCAGCGGGACTAGCGGGGGCCTTTACCAAGAGACCCAGTACTTC
.	TRBD1	TRBV14	TRBJ2-7	CASSQRLQTGGYEQYF	TGTGCCAGCAGCCAAAGGTTACAGACAGGGGGCTACGAGCAGTACTTC
.	TRBD1	TRBV7-9	TRBJ2-7	CASSLTGQKHYEQYF	TGTGCCAGCAGTCTGACGGGACAGAAACACTACGAGCAGTACTTC
once	TRBD1	TRBV10-2	TRBJ1-2	CASSERTGTNYGYTF	TGCGCCAGCAGTGAGAGGACAGGAACTAACTATGGCTACACCTTC
once	TRBD1	TRBV30	TRBJ2-1	CAWSVGQGFDEQFF	TGTGCCTGGAGTGTAGGACAGGGTTTTGATGAGCAGTTCTTC
.	.	TRBV20-1	TRBJ2-3	CSARGQDTQYF	TGCAGTGCTCGGGGACAAGATACGCAGTATTTT
.	TRBD2	TRBV7-8	TRBJ2-2	CASSLVRGGTTGELFF	TGTGCCAGCAGCTTAGTCCGGGGGGGCACCACCGGGGAGCTGTTTTTT
.	TRBD2	TRBV7-9	TRBJ2-3	CASSSPERGGPDTQYF	TGTGCCAGCAGCTCCCCGGAGCGGGGGGGCCCAGATACGCAGTATTTT
.	.	TRBV5-1	TRBJ2-3	CASSLEGRYTDTQYF	TGCGCCAGCAGCTTGGAGGGGAGATACACAGATACGCAGTATTTT
.	.	TRBV27	TRBJ2-7	CASSLSAGSYEQYF	TGTGCCAGCAGTTTATCCGCCGGATCCTACGAGCAGTACTTC
once	.	TRBV9	TRBJ1-5	CASSGQDNQPQHF	TGTGCCAGCAGCGGACAGGACAATCAGCCCCAGCATTTT
once	.	TRBV5-8	TRBJ2-4	CASSLTGSRNIQYF	TGTGCCAGCAGCTTGACAGGGAGTCGGAACATTCAGTACTTC
.	.	TRBV6-1	TRBJ2-7	CASSEQGGLAYYEQYF	TGTGCCAGCAGTGAACAAGGCGGCCTAGCCTACTACGAGCAGTACTTC
.	TRBD1	TRBV5-5	TRBJ2-1	CASSTGQGAGGEQFF	TGTGCCAGCAGCACAGGACAGGGAGCAGGCGGGGAGCAGTTCTTC
.	.	TRBV30	TRBJ1-5	CAWSLFSSRNQPQHF	TGTGCCTGGAGTTTGTTCAGTAGTCGAAATCAGCCCCAGCATTTT
.	.	TRBV13	TRBJ2-5	CASSSGTEETQYF	TGTGCCAGCAGCTCCGGGACGGAAGAGACCCAGTACTTC
.	.	TRBV6-5	TRBJ2-3	CASSRGSPSTDTQYF	TGTGCCAGCAGCCGGGGGAGCCCGAGCACAGATACGCAGTATTTT
.	.	TRBV6-1	TRBJ1-3	CASQAGETGNTIYF	TGTGCCAGCCAGGCAGGGGAGACTGGAAACACCATATATTTT
.	.	TRBV6-1	TRBJ2-7	CASSEYTGTVYEQYF	TGTGCCAGCAGTGAATATACAGGGACTGTCTACGAGCAGTACTTC
.	TRBD1	TRBV6-1	TRBJ2-7	CASSRTGGPYEQYF	TGTGCCAGCAGCAGGACAGGGGGCCCCTACGAGCAGTACTTC
.	.	TRBV19	TRBJ1-4	CATVAGWGTNEKLFF	TGTGCCACCGTCGCTGGGTGGGGCACTAATGAAAAACTGTTTTTT
.	.	TRBV5-1	TRBJ1-3	CASSVGLGNSGNTIYF	TGCGCCAGCAGCGTCGGTTTGGGGAACTCTGGAAACACCATATATTTT
.	TRBD1	TRBV5-1	TRBJ1-6	CASSLGQGANSPLHF	TGCGCCAGCAGCTTGGGACAGGGGGCGAATTCACCCCTCCACTTT
.	.	TRBV6-5	TRBJ2-1	CASSYSRLTYNEQFF	TGTGCCAGCAGTTACAGTAGACTAACCTACAATGAGCAGTTCTTC
.	.	TRBV9	TRBJ1-2	CASSVGGANYGYTF	TGTGCCAGCAGCGTTGGAGGGGCTAACTATGGCTACACCTTC
.	.	TRBV7-8	TRBJ2-7	CASSVQAYEQYF	TGTGCCAGCAGCGTACAGGCTTACGAGCAGTACTTC
once	.	TRBV11-2	TRBJ2-1	CASSYGRSSSYNEQFF	TGTGCCAGCAGCTACGGACGGTCGAGCTCCTACAATGAGCAGTTCTTC
.	TRBD1	TRBV2	TRBJ2-7	CARSGTGAYEQYF	TGTGCCAGATCCGGGACAGGCGCCTACGAGCAGTACTTC
.	.	TRBV11-2	TRBJ2-3	CASSLGLSTDTQYF	TGTGCCAGCAGCTTAGGCCTAAGCACAGATACGCAGTATTTT
.	TRBD1	TRBV4-3	TRBJ2-7	CASSQDWGAGGAEEQYF	TGCGCCAGCAGCCAAGATTGGGGAGCAGGGGGCGCGGAAGAGCAGTACTTC
.	.	TRBV19	TRBJ1-5	CASSIDLSWIQPQHF	TGTGCCAGTAGTATAGATCTATCATGGATTCAGCCCCAGCATTTT
.	.	TRBV5-6	TRBJ1-5	CASSLSQNQPQHF	TGTGCCAGCAGCTTGAGCCAGAATCAGCCCCAGCATTTT
.	.	TRBV19	TRBJ1-1	CASSIWAEPFSTEAFF	TGTGCCAGTAGTATTTGGGCAGAGCCCTTTAGCACTGAAGCTTTCTTT